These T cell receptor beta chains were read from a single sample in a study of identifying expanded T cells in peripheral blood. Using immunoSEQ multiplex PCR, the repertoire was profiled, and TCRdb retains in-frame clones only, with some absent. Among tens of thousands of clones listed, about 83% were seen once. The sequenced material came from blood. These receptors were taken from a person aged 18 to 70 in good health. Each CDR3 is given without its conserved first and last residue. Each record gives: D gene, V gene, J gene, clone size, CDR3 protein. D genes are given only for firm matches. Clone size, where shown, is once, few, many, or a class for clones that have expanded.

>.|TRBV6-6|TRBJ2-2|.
ASRAAVSNTGELF
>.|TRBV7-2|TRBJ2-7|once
ASSDSYEQY
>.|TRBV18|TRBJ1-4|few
ASSGPGLEKLF
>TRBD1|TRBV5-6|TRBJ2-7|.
ASSLGGWGTGNYEQY
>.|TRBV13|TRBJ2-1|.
ARPRVIPSVEQF
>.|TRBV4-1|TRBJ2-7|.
ASSQDGTINYEQY
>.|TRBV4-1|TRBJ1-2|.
ASSQDSQAGYGYT
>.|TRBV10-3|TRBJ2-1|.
AISESQVNEQF
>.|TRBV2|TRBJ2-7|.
ASSEGLGASYEQY
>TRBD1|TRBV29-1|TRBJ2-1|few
SVATGGYEQF
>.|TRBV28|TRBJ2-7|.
ASVSLSKGGAYYEQY
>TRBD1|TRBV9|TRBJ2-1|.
ASSVASGQGWNEQF
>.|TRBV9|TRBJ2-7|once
ASSVVGGTEQY
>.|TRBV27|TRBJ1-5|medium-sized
ASRGSGQPQH
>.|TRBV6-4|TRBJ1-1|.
ASSDQPNTEAF
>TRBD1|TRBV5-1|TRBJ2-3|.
ASSFQQTGLGTDTQY
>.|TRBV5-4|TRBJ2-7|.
ASSPIRGNSYEQY
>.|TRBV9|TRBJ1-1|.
ASSVGGERNTEAF
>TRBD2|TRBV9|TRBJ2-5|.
ASSVAGGPGETQY
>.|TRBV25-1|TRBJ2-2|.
ASESQRVLKNTGELF
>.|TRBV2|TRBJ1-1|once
ASKPNTEAF
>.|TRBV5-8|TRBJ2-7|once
ASSSAQGSYEQY
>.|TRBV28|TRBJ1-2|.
ASSLPIGQLVNYGYT
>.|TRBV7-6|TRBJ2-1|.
ASSLGGSPYNEQF
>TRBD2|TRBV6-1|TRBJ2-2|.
ASRGTSNTGELF